The T cell receptor beta chain described here comes from a study of blood T cell repertoires in COVID-19. Across the whole study: Acute and convalescent COVID-19 specimens originated in the United States, Italy and Spain. Sources were T cells, B-cell-depleted T cells, or PBMCs; the material itself was cDNA or gDNA.

Measured with immunoSEQ multiplex PCR; TCRdb has only the in-frame clones, and not every one. The sample lists 80,000 to 100,000 clones, around four fifths seen once, with 16% in the top ten. This clone has at least ten counts. Other DNA variants within this sample encode the same CDR3. Trimming pared 1 base from V and 8 bases from J, leaving 8 bases between. Germline lookup yields CDR1 LGHDT and CDR2 YNNKEL (reference sequence). This CDR3 region has 12 residues. The chain combines TRBV3-1 (or the pseudogene TRBV3-2) with TRBJ1-1; D gene ambiguous. The sequence came from a human donor in a cohort sampled during active COVID-19. The sequencing sample was made of peripheral blood. CDR3 protein: CASSQGGREAFF. CDR3 nucleotide sequence: TGTGCCAGCAGCCAAGGAGGCAGAGAAGCTTTCTTT.